The sequence of this TCR beta chain was determined in a study of blood T cell repertoires in COVID-19. This clone is termed medium-sized. Clones were read by immunoSEQ multiplex PCR, and TCRdb kept only the in-frame ones, dropping some. The sample yields some 150,000 clones, approximately 80% seen once. The CDR3 totals 12 residues. Germline trimming cut 8 bases from V and 2 bases from J; bases unmatched to any gene: 1. CDR1 is SGHDT, CDR2 YYEEEE, per germline. The sequence derives from an elderly woman with acute or convalescent COVID-19. The chain employs TRBV5-6 and TRBJ1-3; 7 bases match TRBD1. Sample: peripheral blood. The CDR3 coding sequence is TGTGCCAGTGGGACAGCTGGAAACACCATATATTTT. As protein: CASGTAGNTIYF.